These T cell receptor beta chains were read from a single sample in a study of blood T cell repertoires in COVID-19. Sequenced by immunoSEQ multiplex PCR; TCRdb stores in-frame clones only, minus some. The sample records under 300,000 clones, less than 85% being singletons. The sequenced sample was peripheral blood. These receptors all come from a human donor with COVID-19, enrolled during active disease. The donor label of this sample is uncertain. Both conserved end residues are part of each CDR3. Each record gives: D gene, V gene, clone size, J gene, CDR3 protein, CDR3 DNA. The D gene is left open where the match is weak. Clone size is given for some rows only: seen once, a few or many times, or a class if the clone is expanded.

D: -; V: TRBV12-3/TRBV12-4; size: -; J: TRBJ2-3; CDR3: CASIPSVSDTQYF; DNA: TGTGCCAGCATCCCTAGCGTTTCAGATACGCAGTATTTT
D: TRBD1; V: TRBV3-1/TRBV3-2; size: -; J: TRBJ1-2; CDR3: CASSEGSLQGANGYTF; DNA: TGTGCCAGCAGCGAAGGGTCTCTACAGGGGGCGAATGGCTACACCTTC
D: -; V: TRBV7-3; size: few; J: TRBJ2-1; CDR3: CASSLSLAGVSGNEQFF; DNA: TGTGCCAGCAGCTTAAGTTTGGCAGGGGTGTCCGGCAATGAGCAGTTCTTC
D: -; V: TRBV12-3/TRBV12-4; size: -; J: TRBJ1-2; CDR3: CASSASPGYGYTF; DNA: TGTGCCAGCAGTGCATCCCCGGGCTATGGCTACACCTTC
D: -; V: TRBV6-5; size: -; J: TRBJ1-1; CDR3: CASSYEGFGTEAFF; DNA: TGTGCCAGCAGTTATGAGGGTTTCGGCACTGAAGCTTTCTTT
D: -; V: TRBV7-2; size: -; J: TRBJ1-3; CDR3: CASSTSGSGNTIYF; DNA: TGTGCCAGCAGCACGTCGGGCTCTGGAAACACCATATATTTT
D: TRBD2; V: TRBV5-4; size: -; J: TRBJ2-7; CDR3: CASSLAGSSYEQYF; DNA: TGTGCCAGCAGCTTAGCGGGGAGCTCCTACGAGCAGTACTTC
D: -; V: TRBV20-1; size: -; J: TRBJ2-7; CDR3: CSASGQIYEQYF; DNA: TGCAGTGCTAGTGGACAAATCTACGAGCAGTACTTC
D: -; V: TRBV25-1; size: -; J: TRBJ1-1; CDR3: CASSESGDHTEAFF; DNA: TGTGCCAGCAGTGAATCAGGGGATCACACTGAAGCTTTCTTT
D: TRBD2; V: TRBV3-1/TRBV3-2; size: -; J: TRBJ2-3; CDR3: CASSHLARAGASTDTQYF; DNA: TGTGCCAGCAGCCACCTGGCCCGAGCGGGGGCTAGCACAGATACGCAGTATTTT
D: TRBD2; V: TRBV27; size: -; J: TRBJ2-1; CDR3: CASSLLAGGPANEQFF; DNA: TGTGCCAGCAGTCTTTTAGCGGGAGGGCCAGCCAATGAGCAGTTCTTC
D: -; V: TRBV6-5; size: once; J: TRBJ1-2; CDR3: CASSPGVYNYGYTF; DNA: TGTGCCAGCAGTCCGGGAGTGTACAACTATGGCTACACCTTC
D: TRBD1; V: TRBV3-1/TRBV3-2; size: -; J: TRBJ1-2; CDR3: CASSEGTGVLYVGYTF; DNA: TGTGCCAGCAGCGAGGGGACAGGCGTCCTCTATGTCGGCTACACCTTC
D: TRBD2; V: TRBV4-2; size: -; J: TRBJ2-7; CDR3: CASSQGTSGTKSYEQYF; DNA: TGTGCCAGCAGCCAAGGCACTAGCGGGACCAAATCCTACGAGCAGTACTTC
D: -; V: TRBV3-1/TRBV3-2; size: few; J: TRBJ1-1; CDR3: CASSQAGMNTEAFF; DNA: TGTGCCAGCAGCCAAGCGGGGATGAACACTGAAGCTTTCTTT
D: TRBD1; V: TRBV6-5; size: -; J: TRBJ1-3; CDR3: CASRGQGPGNTIYF; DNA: TGTGCCAGCAGGGGACAGGGGCCTGGAAACACCATATATTTT
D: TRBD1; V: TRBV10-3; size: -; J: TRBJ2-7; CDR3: CAISEPGQGFSYEQYF; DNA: TGTGCCATCAGTGAGCCGGGACAGGGTTTTTCCTACGAGCAGTACTTC
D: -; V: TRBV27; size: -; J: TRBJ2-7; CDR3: CASSTSRTAGYEQYF; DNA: TGTGCCAGCAGTACCTCCAGGACAGCCGGCTACGAGCAGTACTTC
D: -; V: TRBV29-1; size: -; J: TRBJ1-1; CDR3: CSSRGQGSKGTEAFF; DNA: TGCAGCTCCCGGGGACAAGGGTCCAAGGGGACTGAAGCTTTCTTT
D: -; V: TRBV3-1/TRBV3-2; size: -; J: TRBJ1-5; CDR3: CASSQDQTGTQPQHF; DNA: TGTGCCAGCAGCCAAGATCAAACGGGAACCCAGCCCCAGCATTTT
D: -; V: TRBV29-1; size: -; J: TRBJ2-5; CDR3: CSVAVQETQYF; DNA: TGCAGCGTTGCTGTACAAGAGACCCAGTACTTC
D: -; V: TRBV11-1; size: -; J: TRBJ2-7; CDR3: CASSSLGQGYYEQYF; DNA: TGTGCCAGCAGCTCCTTGGGGCAGGGGTACTACGAGCAGTACTTC
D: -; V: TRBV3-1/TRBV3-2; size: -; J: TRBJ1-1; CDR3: CASSQGARVDTEAFF; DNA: TGTGCCAGCAGCCAAGGAGCCAGGGTTGACACTGAAGCTTTCTTT
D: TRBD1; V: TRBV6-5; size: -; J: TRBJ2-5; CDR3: CASSPNRGVQETQYF; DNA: TGTGCCAGCAGTCCCAACAGGGGGGTCCAAGAGACCCAGTACTTC
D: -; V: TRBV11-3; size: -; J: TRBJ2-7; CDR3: CASSLDGQTYEQYF; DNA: TGTGCCAGCAGCTTAGATGGACAGACCTACGAGCAGTACTTC
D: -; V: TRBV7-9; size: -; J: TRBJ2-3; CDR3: CASSLDGGLTDTQYF; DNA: TGTGCCAGCAGCTTGGATGGGGGACTCACAGATACGCAGTATTTT
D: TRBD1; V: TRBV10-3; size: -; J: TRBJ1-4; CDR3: CAIRASGGTNEKLFF; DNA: TGTGCCATCAGAGCTTCAGGGGGAACTAATGAAAAACTGTTTTTT
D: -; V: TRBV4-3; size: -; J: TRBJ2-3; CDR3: CASSQSLAEADTQYF; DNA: TGCGCCAGCAGCCAATCTCTGGCGGAAGCAGATACGCAGTATTTT